Sequencing of this T cell receptor (beta chain) was carried out in a study of cytomegalovirus exposure and HLA in healthy donors. Clones were read by immunoSEQ multiplex PCR, and TCRdb kept only the in-frame ones, dropping some. Of over 50,000 clones listed, roughly 95% are singletons. Sequenced sample: PBMCs. The TCR comes from a woman aged 18-29 years in good health and CMV-seronegative.

The CDR3 nucleotides read TGTGCCAGCCGCCGATCGGGGGGCAGCTACGAGCAGTACTTC. It yields the protein CASRRSGGSYEQYF. The chain joins TRBV25-1 to TRBJ2-7; D is possibly TRBD2 (7 bases). Trimming cost V 8 bases and J 3 bases, with 17 bases left between them. CDR1 and CDR2 (germline): MGHDK, SYGVNS. CDR3 size: 14 residues.